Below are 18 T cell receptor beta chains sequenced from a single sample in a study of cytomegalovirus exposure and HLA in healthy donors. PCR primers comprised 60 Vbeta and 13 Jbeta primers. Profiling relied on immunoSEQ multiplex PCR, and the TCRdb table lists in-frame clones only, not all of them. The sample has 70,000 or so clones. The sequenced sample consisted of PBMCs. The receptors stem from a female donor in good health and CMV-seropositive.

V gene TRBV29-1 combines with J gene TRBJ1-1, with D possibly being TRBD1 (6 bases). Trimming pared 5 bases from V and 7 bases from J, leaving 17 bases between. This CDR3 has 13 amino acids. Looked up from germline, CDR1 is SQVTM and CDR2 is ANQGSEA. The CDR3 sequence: CSVLTTGPLEAFF. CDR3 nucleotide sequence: TGCAGCGTTCTCACAACAGGGCCCCTTGAAGCTTTCTTT.

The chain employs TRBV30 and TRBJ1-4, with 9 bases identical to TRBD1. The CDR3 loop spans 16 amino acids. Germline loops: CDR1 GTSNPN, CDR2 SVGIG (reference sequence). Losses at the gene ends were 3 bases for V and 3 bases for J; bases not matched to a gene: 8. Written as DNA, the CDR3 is TGTGCCTGGAGCGGACAGGGGTTAGGAGCTAATGAAAAACTGTTTTTT. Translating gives CAWSGQGLGANEKLFF. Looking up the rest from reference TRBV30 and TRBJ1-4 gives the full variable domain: SQTIHQWPATLVQPVGSPLSLECTVEGTSNPNLYWYRQAAGRGLQLLFYSVGIGQISSEVPQNLSASRPQDRQFILSSKKLLLSDSGFYLCAWSGQGLGANEKLFFGSGTQLSVL.

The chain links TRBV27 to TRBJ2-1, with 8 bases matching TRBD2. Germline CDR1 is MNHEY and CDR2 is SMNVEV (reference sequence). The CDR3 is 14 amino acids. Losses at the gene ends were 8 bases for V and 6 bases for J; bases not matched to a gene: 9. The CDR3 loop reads CASGLEAGGNEQFF. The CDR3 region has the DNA TGTGCCAGCGGATTAGAGGCGGGGGGCAATGAGCAGTTCTTC.

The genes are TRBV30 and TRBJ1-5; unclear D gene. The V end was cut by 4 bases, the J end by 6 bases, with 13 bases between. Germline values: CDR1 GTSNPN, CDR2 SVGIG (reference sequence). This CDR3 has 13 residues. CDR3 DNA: TGTGCCTGGAACAACGGCCTAGGTCAGCCCCAGCATTTT. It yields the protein CAWNNGLGQPQHF.

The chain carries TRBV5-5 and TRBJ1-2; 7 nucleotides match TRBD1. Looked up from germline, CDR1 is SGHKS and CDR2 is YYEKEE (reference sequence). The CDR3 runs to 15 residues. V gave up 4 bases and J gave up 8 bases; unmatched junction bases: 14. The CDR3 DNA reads TGTGCCAGCAGCCCCAACCGGGACAGCCTCTGGGGCTACACCTTC. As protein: CASSPNRDSLWGYTF.

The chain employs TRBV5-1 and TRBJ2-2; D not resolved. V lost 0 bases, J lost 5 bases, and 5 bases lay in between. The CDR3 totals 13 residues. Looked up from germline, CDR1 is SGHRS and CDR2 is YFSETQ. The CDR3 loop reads CASSLVQTGELFF. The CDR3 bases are TGCGCCAGCAGCTTGGTACAAACCGGGGAGCTGTTTTTT.

The CDR3 DNA reads as TGCAGCGTTCGAGACAGGGTGTCCGACAATGAGCAGTTCTTC. Translation gives CSVRDRVSDNEQFF. The V call is TRBV29-1, the J call TRBJ2-1, with 7 positions matching TRBD1. V was pared by 5 bases and J by 5 bases, with 9 bases of the junction left unmatched. The length of the CDR3 is 14 residues. The germline gives CDR1 SQVTM, CDR2 ANQGSEA.

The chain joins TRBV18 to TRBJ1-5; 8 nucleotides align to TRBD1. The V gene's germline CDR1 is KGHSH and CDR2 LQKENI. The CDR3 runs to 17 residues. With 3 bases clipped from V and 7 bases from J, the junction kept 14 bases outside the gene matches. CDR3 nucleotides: TGTGCCAGCTCACCCTCCTCCCCCGGGACAGGTGGACAGCCCCAGCATTTT. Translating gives CASSPSSPGTGGQPQHF.

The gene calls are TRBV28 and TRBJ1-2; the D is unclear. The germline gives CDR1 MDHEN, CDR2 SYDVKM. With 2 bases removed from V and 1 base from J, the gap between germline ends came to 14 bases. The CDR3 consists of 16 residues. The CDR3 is CASSLIGGGSNYGYTF. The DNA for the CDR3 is TGTGCCAGCAGTTTAATTGGAGGTGGTAGTAACTATGGCTACACCTTC.

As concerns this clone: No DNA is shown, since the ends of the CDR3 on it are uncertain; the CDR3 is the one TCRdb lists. The CDR3: CASTSVGGGSGNTIYF. The chain uses TRBV19 and TRBJ1-3. The CDR3 numbers 16 amino acids, ends counted. CDR1 is LNHDA, CDR2 SQIVND, per germline (reference sequence).

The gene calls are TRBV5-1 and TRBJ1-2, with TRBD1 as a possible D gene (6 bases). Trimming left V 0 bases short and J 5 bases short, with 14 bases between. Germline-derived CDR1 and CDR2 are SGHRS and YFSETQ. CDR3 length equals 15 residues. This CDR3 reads CASSLVPAGEYGYTF. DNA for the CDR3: TGCGCCAGCAGCTTGGTGCCCGCAGGGGAATATGGCTACACCTTC.

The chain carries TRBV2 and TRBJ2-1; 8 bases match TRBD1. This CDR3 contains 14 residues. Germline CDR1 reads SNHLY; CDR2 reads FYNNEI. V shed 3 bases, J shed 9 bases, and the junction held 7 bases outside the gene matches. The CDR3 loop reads CASSDRTDRGEQFF. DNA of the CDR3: TGTGCCAGCAGTGATAGAACAGACAGGGGTGAGCAGTTCTTC.

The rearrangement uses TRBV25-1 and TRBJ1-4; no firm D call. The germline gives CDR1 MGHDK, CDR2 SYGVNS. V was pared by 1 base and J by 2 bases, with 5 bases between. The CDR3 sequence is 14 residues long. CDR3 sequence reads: CASSELQTNEKLFF. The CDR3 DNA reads TGTGCCAGCAGTGAATTGCAGACTAATGAAAAACTGTTTTTT.

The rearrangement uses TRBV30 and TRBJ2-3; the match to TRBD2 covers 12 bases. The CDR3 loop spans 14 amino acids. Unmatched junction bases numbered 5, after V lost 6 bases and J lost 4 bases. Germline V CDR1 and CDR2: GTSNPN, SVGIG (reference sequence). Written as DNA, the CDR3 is TGTGCCTGCCCGACTAGCGGGAGACCAGATACGCAGTATTTT. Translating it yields CACPTSGRPDTQYF.

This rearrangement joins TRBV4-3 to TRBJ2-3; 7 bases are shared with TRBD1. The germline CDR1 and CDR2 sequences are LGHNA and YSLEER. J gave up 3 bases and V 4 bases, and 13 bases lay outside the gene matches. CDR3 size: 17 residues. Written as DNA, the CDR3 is TGCGCCAGCAGCCGGCGGACTTGGACAGGTTTAACAGATACGCAGTATTTT. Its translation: CASSRRTWTGLTDTQYF.

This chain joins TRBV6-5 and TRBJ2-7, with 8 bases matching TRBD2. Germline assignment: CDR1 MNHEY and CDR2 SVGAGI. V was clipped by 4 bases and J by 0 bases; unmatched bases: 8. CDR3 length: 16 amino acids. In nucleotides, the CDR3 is TGTGCCAGCAGTTCCCCCGCGGGGGGTTTCTCCTACGAGCAGTACTTC. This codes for CASSSPAGGFSYEQYF.

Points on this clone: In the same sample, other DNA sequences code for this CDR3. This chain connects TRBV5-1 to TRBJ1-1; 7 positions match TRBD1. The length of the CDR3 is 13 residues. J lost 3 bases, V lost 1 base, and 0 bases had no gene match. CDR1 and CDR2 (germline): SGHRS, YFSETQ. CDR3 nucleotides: TGCGCCAGCAGCTTGACAGGGGACACTGAAGCTTTCTTT. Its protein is CASSLTGDTEAFF.

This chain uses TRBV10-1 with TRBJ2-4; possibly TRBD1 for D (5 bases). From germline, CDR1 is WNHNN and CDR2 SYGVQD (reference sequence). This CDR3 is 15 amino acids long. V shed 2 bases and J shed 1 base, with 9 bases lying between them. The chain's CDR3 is CASSETGAAKNIQYF. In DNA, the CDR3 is TGCGCCAGCAGTGAGACTGGGGCGGCCAAAAACATTCAGTACTTC.